The 25 T cell receptor beta chains presented below share a single source sample, sequenced in a study of spatial heterogeneity in lung cancer. Time point denoted: sample taken at primary tumor resection. TCRdb re-analysed the 5' RACE reads in MiXCR, keeping a single row per CDR3 protein. The table has 39,000 or so distinct CDR3 sequences, 6.5% to 9% seen once; the top ten hold around 30%. The specimen was PBMCs, collected at surgery. The source is a male donor with early-stage non-small cell lung cancer.

The sample holds a few counts of this clonotype. The V gene is TRBV18, the J gene TRBJ2-1; 12 nucleotides match TRBD1. The CDR3 runs to 15 residues. CDR1 is KGHSH, CDR2 LQKENI, per germline. V shed 3 bases and J 6 bases; nucleotides not matched to a gene: 3. CDR3: CASSPGTGGRNEQFF. The CDR3 nucleotides read TGTGCCAGCTCACCCGGGACAGGGGGCCGCAATGAGCAGTTCTTC.

This clonotype was detected many times. The genes are TRBV3-1 and TRBJ1-5, with D unclear. This CDR3 is 14 amino acids long. The ends were cut back, 6 bases at V and 0 bases at J, with 9 bases in the middle. Per the germline V gene, CDR1 is LGHDT and CDR2 is YNNKEL (reference sequence). The CDR3 region is CASSQQFSNQPQHF. The CDR3 DNA reads TGTGCCAGCAGTCAACAGTTTAGCAATCAGCCCCAGCATTTT. Variable domain in full (rest from reference TRBV3-1 and TRBJ1-5): DTAVSQTPKYLVTQMGNDKSIKCEQNLGHDTMYWYKQDSKKFLKIMFSYNNKELIINETVPNRFSPKSPDKAHLNLHINSLELGDSAVYFCASSQQFSNQPQHFGDGTRLSIL.

V usage is TRBV6-5 and J usage is TRBJ1-2; D gene unclear. The V gene's germline CDR1 is MNHEY and CDR2 SVGAGI. Trimming stripped 0 bases from V and 3 bases from J, with 11 bases between. The CDR3 has 15 amino acids. This chain's CDR3 is CASSYSPGLDYGYTF. The DNA for the CDR3 is TGTGCCAGCAGTTACTCGCCAGGTCTTGACTATGGCTACACCTTC.

In the case of this clonotype: This may arise from a read error, as a much more abundant clone is one base away. The J gene is TRBJ2-1, the V gene TRBV12-3 or TRBV12-4, with 7 nucleotides matching TRBD2. The CDR3 consists of 15 residues. CDR3 coding DNA: TGTACCAGCAGTTTCGAGATTAAGAGCGGGGATGAGCAGTTCTTC. Translating it yields CTSSFEIKSGDEQFF.

This clonotype was seen many times. This chain joins TRBV7-6 and TRBJ2-5; TRBD2 aligns across 7 bases. CDR1 is SGHVS and CDR2 is FNYEAQ in the germline V gene. V lost 1 base, J lost 4 bases, and 6 bases stayed unmatched. The CDR3 extends over 15 amino acids. The DNA of the CDR3 is TGTGCCAGCAGCTTAGACGGGAGGACGGGAGAGACCCAGTACTTC. Amino acid sequence: CASSLDGRTGETQYF.

There are many counts of this clonotype. The chain employs TRBV20-1 and TRBJ2-5; 12 nucleotides align to TRBD2. Trimming cost V 6 bases and J 2 bases; bases outside gene matches: 10. Germline V CDR1 and CDR2: DFQATT, SNEGSKA (reference sequence). The CDR3 is 16 residues long. This CDR3 is CSAPPGLAGSQETQYF. Here the CDR3 DNA reads TGCAGTGCGCCACCGGGACTAGCGGGTTCACAAGAGACCCAGTACTTC.

This clonotype was recorded a few times. This chain joins TRBV7-2 and TRBJ2-3; D remains ambiguous. This CDR3 comprises 16 residues. V lost 0 bases and J lost 5, with 15 bases in between. In germline, CDR1 is SGHTA, CDR2 FQGNSA. CDR3: CASSLATAWPKDTQYF. For the CDR3, the DNA is TGTGCCAGCAGCTTAGCCACAGCATGGCCTAAAGATACGCAGTATTTT.

This clonotype has more than one count but fewer than ten. The rearrangement uses TRBV9 and TRBJ2-1, with TRBD1 matching 7 bases. Germline-derived CDR1 and CDR2 are SGDLS and YYNGEE. The CDR3 consists of 16 residues. The V segment lost 0 bases and the J segment 4 bases; nucleotides outside the gene matches: 7. For the CDR3, the DNA is TGTGCCAGCAGCGTAGAGGAGACAGGGACGTACAATGAGCAGTTCTTC. Protein product: CASSVEETGTYNEQFF.

This clonotype came up many times. J is TRBJ2-1 and V is TRBV7-2; 11 nucleotides agree with TRBD2. CDR1 is SGHTA, CDR2 FQGNSA, per germline. Trimming cost V 1 base and J 8 bases; bases outside gene matches: 7. The CDR3 has 16 amino acids. The CDR3 nucleotides are TGTGCCAGCAGCTTAGTATCGGGACTAGCGGTTTATGAGCAGTTCTTC. Translated, it gives CASSLVSGLAVYEQFF.

This sequence joins TRBV7-2 and TRBJ1-2; the D gene is possibly TRBD1 (6 bases). V was cut by 4 bases and J by 8 bases, with 17 bases left in between. The CDR3 is made up of 14 amino acids. Per the germline V gene, CDR1 is SGHTA and CDR2 is FQGNSA. The CDR3 DNA reads TGTGCCAGCAGCTCAAGGCGCCAGGGGAACGGCTACACCTTC. Protein sequence: CASSSRRQGNGYTF.

In this sample, this clonotype turned up many times. This chain links TRBV10-3 with TRBJ2-5; TRBD1 is a possible D gene (10 bases). The CDR3 has 17 residues. With 6 bases removed from V and 4 bases from J, the gap between germline ends came to 24 bases. Looked up from germline, CDR1 is ENHRY and CDR2 is SYGVKD. The CDR3 loop reads CAISAGQGISGRETQYF. The CDR3 region has the DNA TGTGCCATCAGCGCGGGACAGGGGATTAGCGGGAGAGAGACCCAGTACTTC.

There are a few counts of this clonotype. The chain combines TRBV6-2 or TRBV6-3 with TRBJ2-1, with no clear D. The V end was cut by 2 bases, the J end by 7 bases, with 12 bases between. CDR3 size: 14 residues. Germline loops: CDR1 MNHEY, CDR2 SVGEGT. Written as DNA, the CDR3 is TGTGCCAGCAGTTACGCGGTACTCCGAAATGAGCAGTTCTTC. Protein product: CASSYAVLRNEQFF.

This clonotype has a count of ten or more. CDR3 nucleotides: TGTGCCAGCACCGTCAACTCCTACGAGCAGTACTTC. Protein: CASTVNSYEQYF. This sequence joins TRBV2 and TRBJ2-7; D not certain. Trimming removed 7 bases from V and 0 bases from J, with 7 bases in between. The CDR3 is 12 amino acids. Germline V gives CDR1 SNHLY, CDR2 FYNNEI.

This clonotype was observed a handful of times. The CDR3 reads CASSPPGQSYGYTF. The CDR3 DNA is TGTGCCAGCTCACCACCGGGTCAGTCCTATGGCTACACCTTC. The chain has TRBV18 and TRBJ1-2; D not resolved. The CDR3 runs to 14 residues. V shed 0 bases and J shed 4 bases, with 9 bases lying between them. The germline CDR1 and CDR2 sequences are KGHSH and LQKENI. The full variable domain, rest sourced from reference TRBV18 and TRBJ1-2, is NAGVMQNPRHLVRRRGQEARLRCSPMKGHSHVYWYRQLPEEGLKFMVYLQKENIIDESGMPKERFSAEFPKEGPSILRIQQVVRGDSAAYFCASSPPGQSYGYTFGSGTRLTVV.

The sample holds many counts of this clonotype. V is TRBV3-1 and J is TRBJ2-3, with 8 bases fitting TRBD2. This CDR3 is built from 15 residues. Germline CDR1 is LGHDT and CDR2 is YNNKEL (reference sequence). The junction had 9 bases not matched to a gene; V was cut back by 3 bases and J by 7 bases. The CDR3 nucleotides read TGTGCCAGCAGCCAGGGAGGACTAGCACGAAATACGCAGTATTTT. Amino acid sequence: CASSQGGLARNTQYF.

This clonotype was recorded many times. The chain combines TRBV29-1 with TRBJ2-1; 12 nucleotides agree with TRBD2. Germline V CDR1 and CDR2: SQVTM, ANQGSEA. This CDR3 has 17 amino acids. J gave up 3 bases and V 4 bases, and 10 bases lay outside the gene matches. The CDR3 protein is CSVVLLAGGPGYNEQFF. For the CDR3, the DNA is TGCAGCGTTGTACTTCTAGCGGGAGGGCCGGGCTACAATGAGCAGTTCTTC.

This clonotype has at least ten counts. The chain uses TRBV10-3 and TRBJ2-7; 7 nucleotides match TRBD2. J was trimmed by 0 bases and V by 8 bases; bases with no gene match: 4. There are 13 residues in the CDR3. Looked up from germline, CDR1 is ENHRY and CDR2 is SYGVKD. The CDR3 sequence: CAIGTGGSYEQYV. The CDR3 nucleotides read TGTGCCATCGGGACGGGAGGCTCCTACGAGCAGTACGTC.

This clonotype was observed at least ten times. The chain couples TRBV10-2 to TRBJ2-7; D gene unclear. CDR1 WSHSY and CDR2 SAAADI come from the germline V gene. V was pared by 5 bases and J by 0 bases, with 8 bases between. This CDR3 has 13 residues. The CDR3 DNA is TGCGCCAGCAGTCACAGCCGCTCCTACGAGCAGTACGTC. Translated: CASSHSRSYEQYV.

This clonotype was seen many times. The V call is TRBV7-2, the J call TRBJ2-2, with 8 bases aligning to TRBD1. The CDR3 is made up of 16 amino acids. CDR1 and CDR2 from the germline V gene are SGHTA and FQGNSA. V shed 3 bases and J 2 bases; nucleotides not matched to a gene: 5. The CDR3: CASSLNRGTNTGELFF. The DNA of the CDR3 is TGTGCCAGCAGCTTGAACAGGGGGACAAACACCGGGGAGCTGTTTTTT.

CDR3 loop: CASSFTDSRGYTF. The CDR3 nucleotides are TGTGCCAGCAGTTTTACTGACAGCCGGGGCTACACCTTC. The J gene is TRBJ1-2, the V gene TRBV12-3 or TRBV12-4; D might be TRBD1 (5 bases). The length of the CDR3 is 13 residues. V lost 3 bases to trimming and J lost 8 bases, with 13 bases between them.

This clonotype was detected many times. The chain carries TRBV12-3 or TRBV12-4 and TRBJ2-1; D is unclear. V was shortened by 7 bases and J by 7 bases, with 14 bases between the two germline ends. The CDR3 runs 13 residues. For the CDR3, the DNA is TGTGCCAGCACTCCACGTCCATGGAATGAGCAGTTCTTC. Protein: CASTPRPWNEQFF.

This clonotype qualifies as medium-sized. The V and J genes are TRBV2 and TRBJ2-2; 10 bases align to TRBD2. The CDR3 totals 15 residues. J lost 7 bases, V lost 6 bases, and 8 bases had no gene match. CDR1 is SNHLY, CDR2 FYNNEI, per germline. The CDR3: CASSFTSGTRGELFF. The CDR3 DNA reads as TGTGCCAGCAGCTTTACTAGCGGGACGCGCGGGGAGCTGTTTTTT.

This clonotype was picked up a small number of times. V usage is TRBV11-3 and J usage is TRBJ2-3; D is perhaps TRBD2 (6 bases). The V end was cut by 3 bases, the J end by 2 bases, with 15 bases between. The germline V gene encodes CDR1 SGHNT and CDR2 YENEEA. This CDR3 is 16 amino acids long. The DNA for the CDR3 is TGTGCCAGCAGCTTGGGCCTTAGCGGCCTCACAGATACGCAGTATTTT. It yields the protein CASSLGLSGLTDTQYF.

J is TRBJ2-5 and V is TRBV3-1; perhaps TRBD1 as D (5 bases). From germline, CDR1 is LGHDT and CDR2 YNNKEL (reference sequence). V was clipped by 3 bases and J by 5 bases, with 10 bases between them. The CDR3 runs to 13 residues. The CDR3 DNA reads TGTGCCAGCAGCCAGGGCAGGGTGGAGACCCAGTACTTC. Its translation: CASSQGRVETQYF.

This clonotype was recorded at least ten times. The CDR3 DNA sequence: TGTGCCAGCAGCCACTCAGGTCCCTATGGCTACACCTTC. This translates into CASSHSGPYGYTF. This chain links TRBV3-1 with TRBJ1-2; D is ambiguous. The ends were cut back, 3 bases at V and 4 bases at J, with 9 bases in the middle. Germline assignment: CDR1 LGHDT and CDR2 YNNKEL (reference sequence). This CDR3 is 13 amino acids long.